This is a list of T cell receptor beta chains from one sample in a study of T cells after yellow fever vaccination. MiXCR was run by TCRdb on the 5' RACE reads, yielding one entry per CDR3 protein. The sample includes approximately 550,000 distinct CDR3 sequences, less than 20% of them seen just once. Sequences were derived from PBMCs, sampled 15 days after the yellow fever booster vaccination. Receptor source: a man aged 30 to 39 who received the YFV17D yellow fever vaccine. Each CDR3 is given with its conserved first and last residue. A D gene is named only where the DNA matches it firmly. For some rows the clone size is stated as once, few or many, or as a class when expanded; others skip it.

clone size | D gene | J gene | V gene | CDR3 DNA | CDR3 protein
NA | NA | TRBJ1-1 | TRBV20-1 | TGCAGTGCTAGAGATGTGGGGACTGAAGCTTTCTTT | CSARDVGTEAFF
few | TRBD1 | TRBJ2-5 | TRBV20-1 | TGCAGTGCTAAAGGGACAGGGTTAATAGAGACCCAGTACTTC | CSAKGTGLIETQYF
NA | TRBD2 | TRBJ2-7 | TRBV10-1 | TGCGCCAGCAGTGATGGGCCGGGAGGGCCTTACGAGCAGTACTTC | CASSDGPGGPYEQYF
NA | NA | TRBJ2-1 | TRBV7-6 | TGTGCCAGCAGCTTAGTAGTAGCCGAGCAGTTCTTC | CASSLVVAEQFF
NA | NA | TRBJ2-2 | TRBV19 | TGTGCCAGTGCATTACAGGGAAACACCGGGGAGCTGTTTTTT | CASALQGNTGELFF
few | TRBD2 | TRBJ2-2 | TRBV12-3/TRBV12-4 | TGTGCCAGCAGTCCCGGGGTAGCGGGGTATGCCGGGGAGCTGTTTTTT | CASSPGVAGYAGELFF
NA | NA | TRBJ2-7 | TRBV6-5 | TGTGCCAGCAGTTACGGTTCCTTCGGCTTAAGCGGCTCCTACGAGCAGTACTTC | CASSYGSFGLSGSYEQYF
NA | TRBD1 | TRBJ2-5 | TRBV29-1 | TGCAGCGTTGGGACAGGGGGAGTTGAGACCCAGTACTTC | CSVGTGGVETQYF
few | NA | TRBJ2-3 | TRBV21-1 | TGTGCCAGCAGCCTCGCGTCAAACGCTAGCACAGATACGCAGTATTTT | CASSLASNASTDTQYF
NA | NA | TRBJ2-5 | TRBV4-3 | TGCGCCAGCAGCCAAAAGAAGGGGGAGACCCAGTACTTC | CASSQKKGETQYF
NA | NA | TRBJ2-7 | TRBV7-9 | TGTGCCAGCAGCTTAGGCTGGGAAGGATACGAGCAGTACTTC | CASSLGWEGYEQYF
few | NA | TRBJ2-7 | TRBV6-5 | TGTGCCAGCAAGCAGGGACTCGGCGAGCAGTACTTC | CASKQGLGEQYF
few | TRBD1 | TRBJ1-1 | TRBV7-3 | TGTGCCAGCAGCATGGGTGGGACAGGGGGCAAGACCGCTGAAGCTTTCTTT | CASSMGGTGGKTAEAFF
NA | NA | TRBJ1-4 | TRBV12-3/TRBV12-4 | TGTGCCAGCAGTTTCCGCGGGGGTGGTGAAAAACTGTTTTTT | CASSFRGGGEKLFF
few | NA | TRBJ1-5 | TRBV28 | TGTGCCAGCAGCTCCCCTAGTTCTGCTAGCCGACATCAGCCCCAGCATTTT | CASSSPSSASRHQPQHF
NA | NA | TRBJ1-2 | TRBV6-1 | TGTGCCAGCAGTCGAGACGCGGTCTATGGCTACACCTTC | CASSRDAVYGYTF
NA | NA | TRBJ1-2 | TRBV18 | TGTGCCAGCTCACCAAATGCCCGGATGACAGGCGACTATGGCTACACCTTC | CASSPNARMTGDYGYTF
NA | TRBD1 | TRBJ2-7 | TRBV3-1 | TGTGCCAGCACACTTGGTACCGGGACAGCCTCCTACGAGCAGTACTTC | CASTLGTGTASYEQYF
NA | TRBD1 | TRBJ2-2 | TRBV20-1 | TGCAGTGCTCACACCGGGACAGGGACCGGGGAGCTGTTTTTT | CSAHTGTGTGELFF
NA | NA | TRBJ2-6 | TRBV7-2 | TGTGCCAGCAGCTCCCGAAACGCTGGGGCCAACGTCCTGACTTTC | CASSSRNAGANVLTF
few | NA | TRBJ2-7 | TRBV7-6 | TGTGCCAGCCGAGGTGGAGGGGACTACGAGCAGTACTTC | CASRGGGDYEQYF
few | NA | TRBJ2-1 | TRBV5-1 | TGCGCCAGCAGCCCTGCTGTAGGGTTCCACAATGAGCAGTTCTTC | CASSPAVGFHNEQFF
NA | NA | TRBJ1-5 | TRBV7-2 | TGTGCCAGCAGCTTAAAAGGGGCAGGTCAGCCCCAGCATTTT | CASSLKGAGQPQHF
NA | NA | TRBJ2-1 | TRBV3-1 | TGTGCCAGCAGCCAAGATTTAGGACACAATGAGCAGTTCTTC | CASSQDLGHNEQFF
few | NA | TRBJ2-5 | TRBV6-5 | TGTGCCAGCAGTTACTCGATCCAGGAGACCCAGTACTTC | CASSYSIQETQYF
few | NA | TRBJ1-1 | TRBV29-1 | TGCAGCGTTGAGCTTAACGCAGGGGCTGAAGCTTTCTTT | CSVELNAGAEAFF
NA | TRBD2 | TRBJ2-5 | TRBV5-4 | TGTGCCAGCAGCCCCCGGACTAGCGGGATTGAGACCCAGTACTTC | CASSPRTSGIETQYF
few | TRBD1 | TRBJ1-1 | TRBV7-2 | TGTGCCAGCAGCCCGCGACAGGGGGTGGACACTGAAGCTTTCTTT | CASSPRQGVDTEAFF
few | NA | TRBJ2-1 | TRBV12-3/TRBV12-4 | TGTGCCAGCGGCGCCCTAGCGCAGGAGCAGTTCTTC | CASGALAQEQFF
few | NA | TRBJ2-1 | TRBV7-2 | TGTGCCAGCAGCCCGGGAGTGGACAATGAGCAGTTCTTC | CASSPGVDNEQFF
NA | NA | TRBJ2-5 | TRBV20-1 | TGCAGTGCTAGTAGGGGAGAGGAGACCCAGTACTTC | CSASRGEETQYF
NA | TRBD2 | TRBJ2-1 | TRBV20-1 | TGCAGTGCTAGCCTAGCGGGAGTCAAGAATGAGCAGTTCTTC | CSASLAGVKNEQFF
NA | TRBD2 | TRBJ2-3 | TRBV15 | TGTGCCACCAGCAGAGATTGGGGTAGCGGGAACACAGATACGCAGTATTTT | CATSRDWGSGNTDTQYF
NA | TRBD2 | TRBJ2-7 | TRBV6-5 | TGTGCCAGCAGTTTCACTAGCGGAGTCTCCTACGAGCAGTACTTC | CASSFTSGVSYEQYF
few | TRBD1 | TRBJ2-3 | TRBV5-6 | TGTGCCAGCAGCTTGCAGGGACAGGGGGCGGCAGATACGCAGTATTTT | CASSLQGQGAADTQYF
few | NA | TRBJ2-7 | TRBV5-1 | TGCGCCAGCAGCGGCCCGGACGGACAGTCCTACGAGCAGTACTTC | CASSGPDGQSYEQYF
many | TRBD1 | TRBJ2-7 | TRBV12-3/TRBV12-4 | TGTGCCAGCAGCCCTGGGACAGGGGGCTACGAGCAGTACTTC | CASSPGTGGYEQYF
few | NA | TRBJ2-7 | TRBV20-1 | TGCAGTGCTAGAGATCTTAGTCCCCACGAGCAGTACTTC | CSARDLSPHEQYF
NA | NA | TRBJ2-1 | TRBV7-2 | TGTGCCAGCAGCACCTCTCACAGCTCCTACAATGAGCAGTTCTTC | CASSTSHSSYNEQFF
NA | TRBD1 | TRBJ1-4 | TRBV5-1 | TGCGCCAGCAGCTCTTGGGACAGTAATGAAAAACTGTTTTTT | CASSSWDSNEKLFF